This is a list of T cell receptor beta chains from one sample in a study of PD-1 blockade in classical Hodgkin lymphoma. The protocol was immunoSEQ multiplex PCR, while the TCRdb copy is restricted to in-frame clones and leaves out a portion. The sample gives approximately 7,400 clones, 65% to 80% of which show up once; 45% to 70% is in the top ten. The source material was peripheral blood mononuclear cells (PBMCs), sampled at baseline. These receptor sequences come from a human donor with classical Hodgkin lymphoma. The CDR3 runs from the conserved cysteine through the conserved F or W. Fields, in order: J gene, D gene, V gene, CDR3 protein, CDR3 DNA. D genes are given only for firm matches.

j_call: TRBJ2-3
d_call: -
v_call: TRBV11-2
cdr3_aa: CASSLVGWGSTDTQYF
cdr3_nt: TGTGCCAGCAGCTTAGTTGGGTGGGGGAGCACAGATACGCAGTATTTT

j_call: TRBJ2-1
d_call: -
v_call: TRBV5-1
cdr3_aa: CASSTGQRTNEQFF
cdr3_nt: TGCGCCAGCAGCACCGGACAGAGAACTAATGAGCAGTTCTTC

j_call: TRBJ1-1
d_call: TRBD1
v_call: TRBV19
cdr3_aa: CASRGTGGDTEAFF
cdr3_nt: TGTGCCAGTAGGGGGACAGGGGGAGATACTGAAGCTTTCTTT

j_call: TRBJ2-7
d_call: -
v_call: TRBV6-5
cdr3_aa: CASSYLQAGHGYEQYF
cdr3_nt: TGTGCCAGCAGTTACTTACAAGCGGGACACGGCTACGAGCAGTACTTC

j_call: TRBJ1-1
d_call: -
v_call: TRBV15
cdr3_aa: CATSRGGTEAFF
cdr3_nt: TGTGCCACCAGCAGAGGAGGGACTGAAGCTTTCTTT

j_call: TRBJ2-7
d_call: TRBD2
v_call: TRBV4-2
cdr3_aa: CASSQGGGAGPYEQYF
cdr3_nt: TGTGCCAGCAGCCAAGGGGGTGGAGCGGGGCCCTACGAGCAGTACTTC

j_call: TRBJ1-1
d_call: -
v_call: TRBV6-1
cdr3_aa: CASRVLSTEAFF
cdr3_nt: TGTGCCAGCAGAGTACTAAGCACTGAAGCTTTCTTT

j_call: TRBJ2-3
d_call: -
v_call: TRBV7-2
cdr3_aa: CASSPSAERGDTQYF
cdr3_nt: TGTGCCAGCAGCCCCTCGGCGGAGAGGGGAGATACGCAGTATTTT

j_call: TRBJ2-7
d_call: -
v_call: TRBV5-6
cdr3_aa: CASSSSQSYEQYF
cdr3_nt: TGTGCCAGCAGTTCCAGCCAGAGCTACGAGCAGTACTTC

j_call: TRBJ1-6
d_call: -
v_call: TRBV21-1
cdr3_aa: CASSNGQGVVTLHF
cdr3_nt: TGTGCCAGCAGCAACGGGCAGGGCGTAGTCACCCTCCACTTT

j_call: TRBJ1-5
d_call: -
v_call: TRBV6-1
cdr3_aa: CASRLPGNDQPQHF
cdr3_nt: TGTGCCAGCCGCCTCCCAGGGAATGATCAGCCCCAGCATTTT

j_call: TRBJ1-1
d_call: TRBD1
v_call: TRBV5-6
cdr3_aa: CASSLTGETEAFF
cdr3_nt: TGTGCCAGCAGTCTAACAGGGGAGACTGAAGCTTTCTTT

j_call: TRBJ1-5
d_call: -
v_call: TRBV2
cdr3_aa: CASSADTLSNQPQHF
cdr3_nt: TGTGCCAGCAGTGCCGACACGCTGAGCAATCAGCCCCAGCATTTT

j_call: TRBJ1-6
d_call: -
v_call: TRBV6-5
cdr3_aa: CAIRLGLLDSPLHF
cdr3_nt: TGTGCCATCAGGTTAGGCCTTCTTGATTCACCCCTCCACTTT

j_call: TRBJ2-7
d_call: -
v_call: TRBV11-3
cdr3_aa: CASSLMGGEQYF
cdr3_nt: TGTGCCAGCAGCCTCATGGGGGGCGAGCAGTACTTC

j_call: TRBJ1-1
d_call: -
v_call: TRBV9
cdr3_aa: CASSPGTGDDEAFF
cdr3_nt: TGTGCCAGCAGCCCCGGAACAGGTGATGATGAAGCTTTCTTT

j_call: TRBJ1-3
d_call: -
v_call: TRBV18
cdr3_aa: CASSPGRGDTIYF
cdr3_nt: TGTGCCAGCTCACCGGGAAGGGGTGACACCATATATTTT

j_call: TRBJ2-3
d_call: -
v_call: TRBV7-9
cdr3_aa: CASSLRGLGYRDTQYF
cdr3_nt: TGTGCCAGCAGCTTGAGGGGGTTGGGTTATCGGGATACGCAGTATTTT

j_call: TRBJ2-7
d_call: TRBD2
v_call: TRBV6-6
cdr3_aa: CASTLAGESYEQYF
cdr3_nt: TGTGCCAGCACCCTAGCGGGGGAATCCTACGAGCAGTACTTC

j_call: TRBJ2-1
d_call: -
v_call: TRBV5-1
cdr3_aa: CASSLGVLRRNEQFF
cdr3_nt: TGCGCCAGCAGCTTGGGGGTCCTCCGGAGGAATGAGCAGTTCTTC

j_call: TRBJ1-2
d_call: TRBD1
v_call: TRBV5-1
cdr3_aa: CASSFYPGQVDGYTF
cdr3_nt: TGCGCCAGCAGTTTTTACCCGGGACAGGTCGATGGCTACACCTTC

j_call: TRBJ2-7
d_call: -
v_call: TRBV6-1
cdr3_aa: CASSLQGDEQYF
cdr3_nt: TGTGCCAGCAGTTTACAAGGGGACGAGCAGTACTTC

j_call: TRBJ2-5
d_call: -
v_call: TRBV19
cdr3_aa: CARFGLPEWRETQYF
cdr3_nt: TGTGCCAGATTTGGACTTCCCGAGTGGCGAGAGACCCAGTACTTC

j_call: TRBJ2-2
d_call: -
v_call: TRBV5-6
cdr3_aa: CASSQLGRSNTGELFF
cdr3_nt: TGTGCCAGCAGCCAGCTCGGAAGATCGAACACCGGGGAGCTGTTTTTT

j_call: TRBJ2-2
d_call: -
v_call: TRBV6-5
cdr3_aa: CASSYSQGMAGELFF
cdr3_nt: TGTGCCAGCAGTTACTCCCAGGGCATGGCCGGGGAGCTGTTTTTT

j_call: TRBJ1-2
d_call: -
v_call: TRBV6-5
cdr3_aa: CASYPGPLPYGYTF
cdr3_nt: TGTGCCAGTTATCCCGGGCCGCTTCCTTATGGCTACACCTTC